The 24 T cell receptor beta chains presented below share a single source sample, sequenced in a study of OX40 agonist ivuxolimab in advanced cancers. TCRdb's copy holds only in-frame clones and misses some; the assay was immunoSEQ multiplex PCR. The sample shows tens of thousands of clones, 70% to 90% of them seen only once. The sample was CD4+ or CD8+ T cells sorted from blood, taken in a trial of the OX40 agonist ivuxolimab. All receptors derive from an adult with an advanced solid tumor such as melanoma, head and neck, liver or kidney cancer.

The J gene is TRBJ2-5, the V gene TRBV5-6, with D perhaps TRBD1 (5 bases). Germline CDR1 SGHDT, CDR2 YYEEEE. V lost 4 bases and J 5 bases, leaving 12 bases between the germline ends. The CDR3 is made up of 13 amino acids. CDR3 loop: CASSPGHRETQYF. The CDR3 nucleotides read TGTGCCAGCAGCCCGGGCCACAGGGAGACCCAGTACTTC. Drawing the rest from reference TRBV5-6 and TRBJ2-5, the complete variable domain is DAGVTQSPTHLIKTRGQQVTLRCSPKSGHDTVSWYQQALGQGPQFIFQYYEEEERQRGNFPDRFSGHQFPNYSSELNVNALLLGDSALYLCASSPGHRETQYFGPGTRLLVL.

The rearrangement uses TRBV19 and TRBJ1-2, with TRBD1 as a possible D gene (5 bases). V lost 4 bases and J 3 bases, leaving 6 bases between the germline ends. This CDR3 region has 12 residues. Germline V lookup: CDR1 LNHDA, CDR2 SQIVND (reference sequence). The CDR3 bases are TGTGCCAGTAGTAAGACAGACTATGGCTACACCTTC. It is translated as CASSKTDYGYTF.

CDR3 DNA: TGTGCCAGCAGTTCCGGACGACTCAACGAGCAGTTCTTC. Its translation: CASSSGRLNEQFF. V usage is TRBV6-5 and J usage is TRBJ2-1; no firm D call. Trimming took 4 bases from V and 10 from J, leaving 14 bases between them. The V gene's germline CDR1 is MNHEY and CDR2 SVGAGI. The CDR3 has 13 residues.

This chain connects TRBV11-2 to TRBJ2-1; perhaps D is TRBD1 or TRBD2 (5 bases each). The germline gives CDR1 SGHAT, CDR2 FQNNGV. This CDR3 has 15 residues. V lost 5 bases, J lost 3 bases, and 14 bases lay in between. The CDR3 DNA is TGTGCCAGCAGCGGCCGGGGCAGGGACTACAATGAGCAGTTCTTC. Translation gives CASSGRGRDYNEQFF.

The V and J genes are TRBV5-1 and TRBJ2-1; 13 positions match TRBD2. CDR1 and CDR2 from the germline V gene are SGHRS and YFSETQ. The V segment lost 5 bases and the J segment 8 bases; nucleotides outside the gene matches: 7. The CDR3 covers 15 residues. The CDR3 DNA reads as TGCGCCAGCAGATCGGGACTAGCGGGGTGGGATGAGCAGTTCTTC. Its translation: CASRSGLAGWDEQFF.

V and J are TRBV7-2 and TRBJ2-1; D unresolved. V was trimmed by 4 bases and J by 7 bases, leaving 5 bases between them. The CDR3 is made up of 11 amino acids. The V gene's germline CDR1 is SGHTA and CDR2 FQGNSA. The CDR3 DNA reads as TGTGCCAGCAGCTCCGGGAATGAGCAGTTCTTC. Its translation is CASSSGNEQFF.

This clone was counted a few times. The sample contains more than one DNA sequence encoding this CDR3. The J gene is TRBJ1-1, the V gene TRBV2; 9 nucleotides match TRBD1. This CDR3 region has 15 residues. The V segment lost 1 base and the J segment 5 bases; nucleotides outside the gene matches: 5. CDR1 SNHLY and CDR2 FYNNEI come from the germline V gene. The CDR3 bases are TGTGCCAGCAGTGAAGTCGGGACAGGGCGAACTGAAGCTTTCTTT. It translates to CASSEVGTGRTEAFF. The full variable domain, with the rest looked up from reference TRBV2 and TRBJ1-1, is EPEVTQTPSHQVTQMGQEVILRCVPISNHLYFYWYRQILGQKVEFLVSFYNNEISEKSEIFDDQFSVERPDGSNFTLKIRSTKLEDSAMYFCASSEVGTGRTEAFFGQGTRLTVV.

This chain joins TRBV11-3 and TRBJ2-3, with TRBD1 matching over 8 bases. The ends lost 6 bases at V and 3 bases at J; junction bases unmatched: 2. The CDR3 covers 13 residues. Germline V gene data show CDR1 as SGHNT and CDR2 as YENEEA. The CDR3 region is CASRGQGTDTQYF. DNA for the CDR3: TGTGCCAGCAGAGGACAGGGAACAGATACGCAGTATTTT. Combining the CDR3 with reference TRBV11-3 and TRBJ2-3 gives the whole variable domain EAGVVQSPRYKIIEKKQPVAFWCNPISGHNTLYWYLQNLGQGPELLIRYENEEAVDDSQLPKDRFSAERLKGVDSTLKIQPAELGDSAVYLCASRGQGTDTQYFGPGTRLTVL.

The chain links TRBV7-2 to TRBJ2-7, with TRBD1 matching over 8 bases. Germline V gene data show CDR1 as SGHTA and CDR2 as FQGNSA. The CDR3 extends over 12 amino acids. V shed 3 bases, J shed 6 bases, and the junction held 1 base outside the gene matches. For the CDR3, the DNA is TGTGCCAGCAGCTTCGGACAGGGCGAGCAGTACTTC. Its protein is CASSFGQGEQYF.

This clone came up once. This sequence joins TRBV6-5 and TRBJ2-7; D call uncertain. Trimming took 4 bases from V and 4 from J, leaving 14 bases between them. The germline V gene has CDR1 MNHEY and CDR2 SVGAGI. CDR3 length: 14 residues. Here the CDR3 reads CASSSHDIPYEQYF. The CDR3 nucleotides are TGTGCCAGCAGTTCCCACGACATTCCTTACGAGCAGTACTTC.

CDR3 sequence reads: CASSPGRQGRTQYF. CDR3 bases: TGTGCCAGCAGTCCGGGGAGGCAGGGGAGGACGCAGTATTTT. V is TRBV2 and J is TRBJ2-3; D may correspond to TRBD1 or TRBD2 (6 bases each). From germline, CDR1 is SNHLY and CDR2 FYNNEI. V was shortened by 5 bases and J by 9 bases, with 18 bases between the two germline ends. This CDR3 region has 14 residues.

In DNA, the CDR3 is TGCGCCAGCAGCGAGGGGGACAGCTTCAGGAATCAGCCCCAGCATTTT. This encodes CASSEGDSFRNQPQHF. The chain recombines TRBV5-1 with TRBJ1-5; 7 bases line up with TRBD1. The J segment lost 4 bases and the V segment lost 4 bases, leaving 11 bases of the junction unmatched. Germline V gives CDR1 SGHRS, CDR2 YFSETQ. This CDR3 comprises 16 residues.

V and J are TRBV19 and TRBJ2-1; D is perhaps TRBD1 (6 bases). The CDR3 is 14 amino acids. CDR1 and CDR2 (germline): LNHDA, SQIVND (reference sequence). V gave up 3 bases and J gave up 7 bases, with 13 bases separating them. CDR3 DNA sequence: TGTGCCAGTAGTATCTTTGAACAGGGTAATGAGCAGTTCTTC. It translates to CASSIFEQGNEQFF.

A word on this clone: This may be a read error: a much more frequent sequence differs by one nucleotide. V usage is TRBV5-4 and J usage is TRBJ1-1; D is uncertain. Trimming cost V 0 bases and J 1 base, with 4 bases left between them. Germline-derived CDR1 and CDR2 are SGHNT and YYREEE (reference sequence). The CDR3 has 13 amino acids. The CDR3 reads CASSLAENTEAFF. The DNA for the CDR3 is TGTGCCAGCAGCTTGGCAGAGAACACTGAAGCTTTCTTT. Combining the CDR3 with reference TRBV5-4 and TRBJ1-1 gives the whole variable domain ETGVTQSPTHLIKTRGQQVTLRCSSQSGHNTVSWYQQALGQGPQFIFQYYREEENGRGNFPPRFSGLQFPNYSSELNVNALELDDSALYLCASSLAENTEAFFGQGTRLTVV.

The chain links TRBV19 to TRBJ1-2; D is unclear. Trimming stripped 9 bases from V and 0 bases from J, with 11 bases between. Per the germline V gene, CDR1 is LNHDA and CDR2 is SQIVND (reference sequence). The CDR3 sequence is 13 residues long. CDR3 amino acids: CASLHPSNYGYTF. CDR3 in DNA: TGTGCCAGCCTTCACCCATCTAACTATGGCTACACCTTC.

The chain employs TRBV27 and TRBJ2-3; possibly TRBD1 or TRBD2 for D (6 bases each). CDR1 MNHEY and CDR2 SMNVEV come from the germline V gene (reference sequence). The CDR3 is 15 residues long. V lost 6 bases to trimming and J lost 2 bases, with 15 bases between them. CDR3: CASRLRGLTTDTQYF. The CDR3 DNA sequence: TGTGCCAGCAGACTCCGGGGGCTCACCACAGATACGCAGTATTTT.

V and J are TRBV25-1 and TRBJ1-3; TRBD1 matches at 7 bases. The CDR3 loop spans 14 amino acids. V shed 6 bases, J shed 2 bases, and the junction held 4 bases outside the gene matches. CDR1 is MGHDK, CDR2 SYGVNS, per germline. The CDR3 DNA sequence: TGTGCCAGCAGGGGGACAGCTACTGGAAACACCATATATTTT. This encodes CASRGTATGNTIYF.

The V and J genes are TRBV6-5 and TRBJ1-1; D is unresolved. The CDR3 has 11 amino acids. CDR1 is MNHEY and CDR2 is SVGAGI in the germline V gene. Between the trimmed V and J ends, which lost 6 bases and 4 bases, there was a span of 6 bases. In DNA form, the CDR3 reads TGTGCCAGCAGGGGAGGCACTGAAGCTTTCTTT. Its translation is CASRGGTEAFF.

V is TRBV7-2 and J is TRBJ2-7; D uncertain. The CDR3 totals 13 residues. The V gene lost 5 bases and the J gene lost 4 bases, with 12 bases spanning the gap. Germline loops: CDR1 SGHTA, CDR2 FQGNSA. CDR3: CASSPGPLYEQYF. Written as DNA, the CDR3 is TGTGCCAGCAGCCCCGGACCGTTATACGAGCAGTACTTC.

The chain uses TRBV30 and TRBJ2-5; D assignment may be TRBD1 or TRBD2 (6 bases each). The germline V gene encodes CDR1 GTSNPN and CDR2 SVGIG (reference sequence). The CDR3 covers 15 residues. With 0 bases removed from V and 1 base from J, the gap between germline ends came to 12 bases. The DNA of the CDR3 is TGTGCCTGGAGTGTACGTGGGGGGCCCCAAGAGACCCAGTACTTC. Its protein is CAWSVRGGPQETQYF.

The V and J genes are TRBV6-4 and TRBJ1-5, with a weak D call TRBD1 (6 bases). Trimming removed 4 bases from V and 3 bases from J, with 13 bases in between. Germline CDR1 MRHNA, CDR2 SNTAGT. The CDR3 has 15 residues. The CDR3 DNA reads as TGTGCCAGCAGTGCCCTAAGGGGGATCAATCAGCCCCAGCATTTT. As protein: CASSALRGINQPQHF.

V usage is TRBV7-2 and J usage is TRBJ2-5; D unclear. This CDR3 comprises 13 residues. Trimming removed 7 bases from V and 5 bases from J, with 14 bases in between. Germline values: CDR1 SGHTA, CDR2 FQGNSA. The CDR3 region is CASTRLVEETQYF. CDR3 bases: TGTGCCAGCACTCGGCTAGTAGAGGAGACCCAGTACTTC.

The V gene is TRBV6-6, the J gene TRBJ1-1; D call uncertain. The CDR3 sequence is 13 residues long. CDR1 is MNHNY and CDR2 is SVGAGI in the germline V gene (reference sequence). The ends were cut back, 2 bases at V and 7 bases at J, with 11 bases in the middle. CDR3: CASSYQASSEAFF. The CDR3 bases are TGTGCCAGCAGTTACCAGGCCAGCAGTGAAGCTTTCTTT.

CDR3 in DNA: TGTGCCATTAAGGGGTGGGCAGGAAGGCACGAGCAGTACTTC. Translation: CAIKGWAGRHEQYF. The chain joins TRBV6-1 to TRBJ2-7; D is perhaps TRBD1 (5 bases). Trimming pared 10 bases from V and 5 bases from J, leaving 21 bases between. This CDR3 has 14 residues. The germline gives CDR1 MNHNS, CDR2 SASEGT.